The clone carrying this T cell receptor (beta chain) has ten or more counts. This entry is derived from a study of T-cell reconstitution after alpha-beta-depleted transplantation in children. The CDR3 extends over 12 amino acids. Looked up from germline, CDR1 is SGHRS and CDR2 is YFSETQ. The germline V and J ends were trimmed by 5 bases and 2 bases, with 7 bases remaining between them. A library of TCRbeta sequences, prepared with unique molecular identifiers, was generated. TCRdb used MiXCR to reprocess the PCR reads, holding one entry per CDR3 protein. In the table there are 100,000 or so distinct CDR3 sequences, 12% of which are singletons.

The V call is TRBV5-1, the J call TRBJ2-5; no reliable D call. This TCR was recovered from a human donor who donated a stem cell graft to a child with inherited bone marrow failure. Sample: PBMCs from the stem cell graft donor, taken from the stem cell graft. The CDR3 DNA is TGCGCCAGCAGTGTAGAGCAAGAGACCCAGTACTTC. Translating gives CASSVEQETQYF.